This TCR beta chain was sequenced for a study of read filtering for tumor transcriptome and immune sequencing. The CDR3 loop spans 15 amino acids. Germline CDR1 reads SGHNT; CDR2 reads YYREEE (reference sequence). V was clipped by 0 bases and J by 0 bases, with 10 bases between them. Sampling of bone marrow took place during active disease in every patient. Ten or more counts support this clonotype. Its antigen is as yet unknown. Overall study results and limits: In IR-seq, single-read clonotypes were around four fifths of clonotypes but around 3.4% of reads.

From around 440 ng of RNA, a library with molecular barcoded alpha/delta and beta/gamma adaptors was made. One entry per CDR3 protein, called by TCRdb with MiXCR from the reads. The table shows 35,000 to 50,000 distinct CDR3 sequences, with 12% occurring only once. The sequenced material came from a population of CD138-negative cells sorted from bone marrow. This chain connects TRBV5-4 to TRBJ2-7; perhaps TRBD1 as D (5 bases). The sequence was obtained from a donor at least 40 years old with multiple myeloma. The chain's CDR3 is CASSLGGGSSYEQYF. In DNA form, the CDR3 reads TGTGCCAGCAGCTTGGGGGGCGGTAGCTCCTACGAGCAGTACTTC.